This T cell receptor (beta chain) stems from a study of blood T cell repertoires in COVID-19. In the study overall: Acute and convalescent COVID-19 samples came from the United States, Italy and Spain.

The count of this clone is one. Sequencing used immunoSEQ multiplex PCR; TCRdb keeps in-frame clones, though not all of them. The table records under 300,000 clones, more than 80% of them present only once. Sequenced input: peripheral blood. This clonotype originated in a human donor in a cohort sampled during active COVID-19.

This chain's CDR3 is CASGSAGTELYNEQFF. CDR3 sequence (DNA): TGTGCTAGTGGCTCGGCCGGGACAGAGCTGTACAATGAGCAGTTCTTC. The chain links TRBV12-5 to TRBJ2-1; 7 bases line up with TRBD1. This CDR3 is built from 16 residues. J was trimmed by 4 bases and V by 6 bases; bases with no gene match: 12. Germline V gene sequence: CDR1 LGHNT, CDR2 FRNRAP.